The rows below give T cell receptor beta chains drawn from one sample of a study of T-cell reconstitution after alpha-beta-depleted transplantation in children. TCRdb fed the PCR reads into MiXCR, producing one record per CDR3 protein. This repertoire shows about 610,000 distinct CDR3 sequences, about 11% found once; its top ten account for roughly 4%. The sequenced sample was PBMCs from the stem cell graft donor, obtained from the stem cell graft. The receptor set was obtained from a human donor who donated a stem cell graft to a child with acute myeloid leukemia. Both conserved end residues are part of each CDR3. The D gene is left open where the match is weak. The size entry is marked missing in some rows and otherwise reads once, few, many or a size class.

d_gene	v_gene	j_gene	len	abundance	CDR3aa	CDR3nt
TRBD2	TRBV29-1	TRBJ2-3	14	few	CSVVSGRRTDTQYF	TGCAGCGTCGTTAGCGGGAGACGGACAGATACGCAGTATTTT
.	TRBV12-3/TRBV12-4	TRBJ1-4	16	few	CASSLQFGSTNEKLFF	TGTGCCAGCAGTTTACAGTTTGGATCAACTAATGAAAAACTGTTTTTT
.	TRBV7-3	TRBJ2-1	13	.	CASSRGGGGEQFF	TGTGCCAGCAGCCGCGGAGGGGGGGGAGAGCAGTTCTTC
.	TRBV4-2	TRBJ1-4	17	.	CASSQEGGGQTNEKLFF	TGTGCCAGCAGCCAAGAGGGCGGGGGACAAACTAATGAAAAACTGTTTTTT
.	TRBV7-8	TRBJ1-3	17	many	CASSLILPGDSGNTIYF	TGTGCCAGCAGCTTAATTCTCCCAGGAGACTCTGGAAACACCATATATTTT
.	TRBV11-2	TRBJ2-7	14	many	CASISRGTSYEQYF	TGTGCCAGCATCTCGAGAGGCACCTCCTACGAGCAGTACTTC
TRBD2	TRBV14	TRBJ2-7	17	many	CASSQVLGAGFSYEQYF	TGTGCCAGCAGCCAAGTATTGGGAGCGGGATTCTCCTACGAGCAGTACTTC
TRBD2	TRBV20-1	TRBJ2-5	12	many	CSAKLARETQYF	TGCAGTGCCAAACTAGCGAGAGAGACCCAGTACTTC
TRBD1	TRBV6-5	TRBJ1-2	14	many	CASSYSGGRLGYTF	TGTGCCAGCAGTTACTCAGGGGGCAGACTAGGCTACACCTTC
.	TRBV3-1	TRBJ2-2	15	many	CASSQGSGPTGELFF	TGTGCCAGCAGCCAAGGCAGCGGGCCAACCGGGGAGCTGTTTTTT
TRBD1	TRBV28	TRBJ1-1	16	.	CASSLYGGQGAAEAFF	TGTGCCAGCAGTTTGTATGGGGGACAGGGGGCCGCTGAAGCTTTCTTT
.	TRBV11-2	TRBJ2-1	17	.	CASSFYLTGSSYNEQFF	TGTGCCAGCAGCTTTTATCTCACAGGCAGCTCCTACAATGAGCAGTTCTTC
.	TRBV27	TRBJ2-4	13	many	CASSYTSGNIQYF	TGTGCCAGCAGTTATACTAGTGGAAACATTCAGTACTTC
.	TRBV12-3/TRBV12-4	TRBJ1-1	12	.	CASSYRQAEAFF	TGTGCCAGCAGTTACAGACAGGCTGAAGCTTTCTTT
.	TRBV20-1	TRBJ2-7	15	.	CSANDSPRLQYEQYF	TGCAGTGCGAACGATAGTCCCCGACTCCAATACGAGCAGTACTTC
TRBD2	TRBV10-3	TRBJ2-7	15	few	CAISGLAGSSYEQYF	TGTGCCATCAGTGGACTAGCGGGGAGCTCCTACGAGCAGTACTTC
.	TRBV20-1	TRBJ2-5	14	many	CSASKAGNEETQYF	TGCAGTGCTAGCAAGGCAGGAAATGAAGAGACCCAGTACTTC
TRBD1	TRBV6-5	TRBJ2-6	17	few	CASRVDRGSRGANVLTF	TGTGCCAGCCGGGTCGACAGGGGATCGCGTGGGGCCAACGTCCTGACTTTC
TRBD1	TRBV10-2	TRBJ2-3	17	few	CASSGLLQGASTDTQYF	TGCGCCAGCAGTGGCCTCTTACAGGGGGCTAGCACAGATACGCAGTATTTT
.	TRBV7-9	TRBJ2-5	15	few	CASSLVSGIEETQYF	TGTGCCAGCAGCTTAGTATCAGGGATCGAAGAGACCCAGTACTTC
.	TRBV5-1	TRBJ2-1	14	many	CASSLGPHPNEQFF	TGCGCCAGCAGCTTGGGCCCGCACCCTAATGAGCAGTTCTTC
TRBD2	TRBV15	TRBJ2-1	17	.	CATNTFGTSGSHNEQFF	TGTGCCACCAACACCTTTGGGACTAGCGGGAGCCACAATGAGCAGTTCTTC
TRBD1	TRBV29-1	TRBJ2-2	14	.	CSASTGVNTGELFF	TGCAGCGCCTCGACAGGGGTAAACACCGGGGAGCTGTTTTTT
.	TRBV6-6	TRBJ2-7	11	.	CASLQVGEQYF	TGTGCCAGCCTCCAGGTGGGCGAGCAGTACTTC
.	TRBV29-1	TRBJ2-4	14	many	CSVIPDTGKNIQYF	TGCAGCGTGATACCGGACACTGGCAAAAACATTCAGTACTTC
.	TRBV12-3/TRBV12-4	TRBJ2-1	10	many	CASSFRQQFF	TGTGCCAGCAGTTTCCGGCAGCAGTTCTTC
.	TRBV29-1	TRBJ1-1	15	few	CSVEDPSGRNTEAFF	TGCAGCGTTGAAGATCCGTCGGGTAGGAACACTGAAGCTTTCTTT
.	TRBV3-1	TRBJ2-5	16	.	CASSQGGGTKGETQYF	TGTGCCAGCAGCCAAGGGGGGGGGACAAAGGGAGAGACCCAGTACTTC
TRBD2	TRBV7-3	TRBJ2-2	14	.	CASSFSGSAGELFF	TGTGCCAGCAGCTTTAGCGGGAGTGCCGGGGAGCTGTTTTTT
TRBD2	TRBV7-2	TRBJ2-7	14	few	CASSVAGGPYEQYF	TGTGCCAGCAGCGTAGCGGGAGGGCCCTACGAGCAGTACTTC
TRBD2	TRBV20-1	TRBJ2-1	16	few	CSARDLAGETYNEQFF	TGCAGTGCTAGAGACCTAGCGGGAGAAACCTACAATGAGCAGTTCTTC
.	TRBV7-2	TRBJ2-1	15	many	CASSLGSSSYNEQFF	TGTGCCAGCAGCTTAGGATCCAGCTCCTACAATGAGCAGTTCTTC
.	TRBV3-1	TRBJ1-2	16	.	CASSQAAPGMRYGYTF	TGTGCCAGCAGCCAAGCGGCTCCGGGAATGCGCTATGGCTACACCTTC
.	TRBV29-1	TRBJ1-1	13	.	CSSVVSKNTEAFF	TGCAGCTCGGTAGTCTCGAAGAACACTGAAGCTTTCTTT
.	TRBV3-1	TRBJ1-1	15	few	CASSQVRTVNTEAFF	TGTGCCAGCAGCCAAGTCCGGACCGTGAACACTGAAGCTTTCTTT
.	TRBV18	TRBJ2-1	12	many	CASSPLVSEQFF	TGTGCCAGCTCACCTCTTGTGAGTGAGCAGTTCTTC
.	TRBV6-2/TRBV6-3	TRBJ2-1	14	.	CASILGPPGSEQFF	TGTGCCAGCATCCTCGGACCTCCGGGCAGCGAGCAGTTCTTC
TRBD1	TRBV6-2/TRBV6-3	TRBJ2-1	15	many	CASSDRGSSYNEQFF	TGTGCCAGCAGCGACAGGGGAAGCTCCTACAATGAGCAGTTCTTC
TRBD2	TRBV20-1	TRBJ2-7	15	.	CSAQTTSGRAYEQYF	TGCAGTGCGCAGACGACTAGCGGGAGGGCTTACGAGCAGTACTTC
.	TRBV6-5	TRBJ1-1	15	many	CASSYGLLMGTEAFF	TGTGCCAGCAGTTACGGTCTACTAATGGGCACTGAAGCTTTCTTT
.	TRBV6-1	TRBJ2-7	13	.	CASSPRGTRGQYF	TGTGCCAGCAGTCCCCGCGGAACCCGGGGGCAGTACTTC
TRBD1	TRBV6-2/TRBV6-3	TRBJ2-1	14	few	CASSRTGVYNEQFF	TGTGCCAGCAGCAGGACAGGGGTATACAATGAGCAGTTCTTC
TRBD2	TRBV5-1	TRBJ2-7	15	many	CASSLGASGAYEQYF	TGCGCCAGCAGCTTGGGGGCTAGCGGAGCCTACGAGCAGTACTTC
TRBD2	TRBV28	TRBJ2-7	16	many	CASSLDPSGKSYEQYF	TGTGCCAGCAGTTTAGACCCAAGCGGGAAGTCCTACGAGCAGTACTTC
TRBD1	TRBV19	TRBJ2-2	19	.	CASSNRRGQGTWNTGELFF	TGTGCCAGTAGTAACAGACGGGGACAGGGTACATGGAACACCGGGGAGCTGTTTTTT
TRBD2	TRBV4-3	TRBJ2-3	12	.	CASSPGPGGQYF	TGCGCCAGCAGCCCGGGCCCGGGAGGGCAGTATTTT
TRBD2	TRBV9	TRBJ2-5	14	.	CASSASGGRMTQYF	TGTGCCAGCAGCGCCTCGGGAGGGCGGATGACCCAGTACTTC
.	TRBV3-1	TRBJ1-5	15	few	CASSHEGGSNQPQHF	TGTGCCAGCAGCCACGAAGGGGGTAGCAATCAGCCCCAGCATTTT
.	TRBV12-3/TRBV12-4	TRBJ1-1	16	few	CASSLNPGLTNTEAFF	TGTGCCAGCAGTTTAAACCCCGGACTCACGAACACTGAAGCTTTCTTT
.	TRBV20-1	TRBJ1-3	14	.	CSAGPRALGNTIYF	TGCAGTGCCGGGCCCCGGGCTCTTGGAAACACCATATATTTT
.	TRBV30	TRBJ2-2	11	.	CAWTIPGELFF	TGTGCCTGGACTATCCCCGGGGAGCTGTTTTTT